This TCR beta chain came from a study of low-dose radiotherapy and immunotherapy resistance in tumors. Study-level information: Cohort 1 received 0.5 Gy per fraction every 2 weeks, totaling 6.5 Gy.

Time point: before trial treatment. Every donor was treated with nivolumab, ipilimumab, aspirin, low-dose cyclophosphamide and also low-dose radiotherapy. Eligible patients had advanced solid tumors lacking tumor-infiltrating lymphocytes. This clonotype was recorded many times. Priming of first-strand cDNA relied on TRAV- and TRBV-specific primers (covering alpha and beta chains). For amplifying TCRs, the PCR ran for about 20 cycles with Phusion, which was used together with a constant-region primer and the adapter on the V primers. TCRdb reprocessed the reads via MiXCR and lists one record per CDR3 protein. The sample yields about 64,000 distinct CDR3 sequences, less than 30% seen once. The TCR was taken from a male donor with rectosigmoid adenocarcinoma. The sequencing used PBMCs, collected before treatment.

CDR3: CASGTGSYEQYF. The DNA for the CDR3 is TGTGCCAGTGGGACGGGCTCCTACGAGCAGTACTTC. This chain links TRBV19 with TRBJ2-7; D assignment may be TRBD1 or TRBD2 (5 bases each). There are 12 residues in the CDR3. Between the trimmed V and J ends, which lost 8 bases and 0 bases, there was a span of 8 bases. CDR1 LNHDA and CDR2 SQIVND come from the germline V gene (reference sequence).